The clone carrying this TCR beta chain was seen a few times. This specimen comes from a study of blood T cell repertoires in COVID-19. Study at large: Acute and convalescent COVID-19 specimens originated in the United States, Italy and Spain. PBMCs, B-cell-depleted T cells, or T cells were the source of the cDNA or gDNA that made up the material.

Trimming took off 4 bases at V and 1 base at J, with 8 bases between the two ends. CDR3 length: 15 amino acids. In germline, CDR1 is LGHNA, CDR2 YSLEER. Per the original data handling: It was from reference gene primer amplification that nucleated cell counts were estimated. Sequencing used immunoSEQ multiplex PCR; TCRdb keeps in-frame clones, though not all of them. The V and J calls and the clone size are those of that table, but D and trimming were determined from the DNA. The sample shows approximately 310,000 clones, 87% of them seen only once. The sample taken for sequencing was peripheral blood. This chain links TRBV4-3 with TRBJ1-6, with D possibly being TRBD1 (6 bases). This receptor was taken from a woman aged 50 to 60 who had recovered from COVID-19. The CDR3 DNA is TGCGCCAGCAGCCGAGGACAGTCCTATAATTCACCCCTCCACTTT. Protein: CASSRGQSYNSPLHF.